What follows are 10 T cell receptor beta chains derived from one specimen sequenced in a study of blood T cells in healthy people across ages. The use of a sample-barcoded 5' primer and a J-beta primer mix characterized a second PCR of roughly 6 to 11 cycles. TCRdb re-called the 5' RACE reads through MiXCR, storing one row per CDR3 protein. This table has hundreds of thousands of distinct CDR3 sequences, less than 25% appearing once. This sample also appeared in a second study, on T cells of mothers and their children.

Sequencing was carried out using blood. These receptors were obtained from a boy between 10 and 17 years old in good health.

This chain uses TRBV12-3 or TRBV12-4 with TRBJ2-5, with 8 bases lining up with TRBD2. With the DNA end fitting TRBJ2-1 better, the J assignment may be wrong. The CDR3 has 15 residues. CDR3 loop: CASSLIAGTYNEQFF. The CDR3 coding sequence is TGTGCCAGCAGTTTGATAGCGGGAACATACAATGAGCAGTTCTTC.

The chain employs TRBV18 and TRBJ1-1; tentatively, D is TRBD1 (6 bases). From germline, CDR1 is KGHSH and CDR2 LQKENI. Trimming removed 5 bases from V and 6 bases from J, with 19 bases in between. This CDR3 has 15 amino acids. CDR3 coding DNA: TGTGCCAGCTCAACCTCCTCAGGGGCGCTCTCTGAAGCTTTCTTT. This encodes CASSTSSGALSEAFF.

The CDR3 here is CASSSPPAYGRGLTDTQYF. The CDR3 DNA reads as TGTGCCAGCAGCTCCCCCCCCGCGTATGGGCGGGGTCTCACAGATACGCAGTATTTT. This chain joins TRBV7-3 and TRBJ2-3; possibly TRBD2 for D (6 bases). The CDR3 has 19 residues. Germline CDR1 is SGHTA and CDR2 is FQGTGA. Trimming took off 4 bases at V and 2 bases at J, with 25 bases between the two ends. The entire variable domain, with the rest obtained from reference TRBV7-3 and TRBJ2-3, is as follows: GAGVSQTPSNKVTEKGKYVELRCDPISGHTALYWYRQSLGQGPEFLIYFQGTGAADDSGLPNDRFFAVRPEGSVSTLKIQRTERGDSAVYLCASSSPPAYGRGLTDTQYFGPGTRLTVL.

This chain links TRBV2 with TRBJ2-2; TRBD1 matches 8 bases. Trimming removed 6 bases from V and 4 bases from J; junction bases left unmatched: 7. The germline V gene has CDR1 SNHLY and CDR2 FYNNEI. CDR3 length equals 15 residues. The CDR3 reads CASRSQGAGTGELFF. The CDR3 DNA sequence: TGTGCCAGCAGGTCTCAGGGGGCTGGCACCGGGGAGCTGTTTTTT. The entire variable domain, with the rest obtained from reference TRBV2 and TRBJ2-2, is as follows: EPEVTQTPSHQVTQMGQEVILRCVPISNHLYFYWYRQILGQKVEFLVSFYNNEISEKSEIFDDQFSVERPDGSNFTLKIRSTKLEDSAMYFCASRSQGAGTGELFFGEGSRLTVL.

J is TRBJ2-4 and V is TRBV7-2, with 10 positions matching TRBD2. Germline V gene data show CDR1 as SGHTA and CDR2 as FQGNSA. Losses at the gene ends were 4 bases for V and 2 bases for J; bases not matched to a gene: 11. The CDR3 sequence is 18 residues long. DNA for the CDR3: TGTGCCAGCAGCTCGGGACTAGCGACATTGGGGTCCAAAAACATTCAGTACTTC. Its translation is CASSSGLATLGSKNIQYF.

This clonotype was observed a handful of times. The chain joins TRBV7-6 to TRBJ1-1; no clear D gene. The V gene lost 0 bases and the J gene lost 10 bases, with 15 bases spanning the gap. Germline-derived CDR1 and CDR2 are SGHVS and FNYEAQ. This CDR3 spans 14 amino acids. The CDR3 region is CASSLAGAPILAFF. DNA of the CDR3: TGTGCCAGCAGCTTAGCAGGCGCCCCGATCCTAGCTTTCTTT.

V usage is TRBV25-1 and J usage is TRBJ1-4; no clear D gene. This CDR3 comprises 16 residues. Between the trimmed V and J ends, which lost 4 bases and 0 bases, there was a span of 12 bases. The V gene's germline CDR1 is MGHDK and CDR2 SYGVNS. This CDR3 reads CASSVLLGTTNEKLFF. The CDR3 DNA reads as TGTGCCAGCAGTGTCCTTCTCGGGACAACTAATGAAAAACTGTTTTTT. Looking up the rest from reference TRBV25-1 and TRBJ1-4 gives the full variable domain: EADIYQTPRYLVIGTGKKITLECSQTMGHDKMYWYQQDPGMELHLIHYSYGVNSTEKGDLSSESTVSRIRTEHFPLTLESARPSHTSQYLCASSVLLGTTNEKLFFGSGTQLSVL.

This chain connects TRBV7-2 to TRBJ2-5, with TRBD2 as a possible D gene (5 bases). Per germline, CDR1 SGHTA and CDR2 FQGNSA. This CDR3 has 11 residues. Trimming left V 7 bases short and J 5 bases short, with 8 bases between. The chain's CDR3 is CASTRRETQYF. CDR3 coding DNA: TGTGCCAGCACGAGGAGGGAGACCCAGTACTTC.

This clonotype showed up just a few times. The chain links TRBV27 to TRBJ2-5, with a weak D call TRBD1 (6 bases). The assigned J gene may be wrong: the sequence end matches TRBJ2-1 better. The CDR3 sequence is 15 residues long. The germline CDR1 and CDR2 sequences are MNHEY and SMNVEV (reference sequence). This CDR3 is CASSPRAQGFNEQFF. The CDR3 DNA follows: TGTGCCAGCAGCCCTAGGGCGCAGGGGTTCAATGAGCAGTTCTTC.

This clonotype was found a few times. It may be a read error: a sequence one base away is much more abundant. The J gene is TRBJ2-1, the V gene TRBV20-1; either TRBD1 or TRBD2 may fit D (5 bases each). The CDR3 is 16 residues long. The V gene's germline CDR1 is DFQATT and CDR2 SNEGSKA (reference sequence). CDR3 region: CSARSRRDHSCNEQFF. The CDR3 DNA follows: TGCAGTGCTAGATCCCGCCGGGACCACTCCTGCAATGAGCAGTTCTTC.